In its sample, the clone carrying this T cell receptor (beta chain) was seen once. The data stem from a study of shared clonotypes between healthy human individuals. Background on the study: Used for every donor were three CD4 naive, three CD4 memory, two CD8 naive and one CD8 memory plate.

Data came from immunoSEQ multiplex PCR; TCRdb stores just in-frame clones and leaves some out. The sample yields 2,500,000 or so clones, just under 95% seen once. V lost 4 bases and J lost 7, with 16 bases in between. Per germline, CDR1 SGHVS and CDR2 FNYEAQ. The CDR3 is 15 residues long. This sequence joins TRBV7-6 and TRBJ1-4, with TRBD1 as a possible D gene (6 bases). The source material was naive CD4+ T cells from PBMCs. Sample subset: CD45RA+ positively selected. This receptor was obtained from a man between 18 and 35 years old in good health. Some clones in this sample may be carry-over from other donors' samples. CDR3: CASSSWGALGEKLFF. CDR3 nucleotide sequence: TGTGCCAGCAGCTCCTGGGGGGCGTTAGGTGAAAAACTGTTTTTT.